The 20 T cell receptor beta chains listed next were all sequenced from one sample in a study of T cells in tuberculosis. Clones were read by immunoSEQ multiplex PCR, and TCRdb kept only the in-frame ones, dropping some. The sample records tens of thousands of clones, 90% to 95% being singletons. Time point noted: new active TB diagnosis, blood taken before or within 7 days of starting treatment. The sample was PBMCs, taken at tuberculosis diagnosis. These receptors all come from an adult with tuberculosis.

As to this clone: Different DNA sequences within this sample yield the same CDR3. The chain carries TRBV9 and TRBJ2-3; 8 bases fit TRBD2. The CDR3 totals 15 residues. Germline CDR1 reads SGDLS; CDR2 reads YYNGEE. V shed 5 bases, J shed 6 bases, and the junction held 11 bases outside the gene matches. The CDR3 here is CASSFTGTRGDTQYF. The CDR3 DNA is TGTGCCAGCAGTTTTACCGGGACTAGGGGGGATACGCAGTATTTT.

This rearrangement joins TRBV28 to TRBJ1-2; 7 bases map to TRBD1. The V gene end was trimmed by 6 bases and the J gene end by 2 bases; junction bases not matched to a gene: 9. The V gene's germline CDR1 is MDHEN and CDR2 SYDVKM. The CDR3 is 15 amino acids. For the CDR3, the DNA is TGTGCCAGCAGGGCCCGGGACAGTGGAAACTATGGCTACACCTTC. Protein: CASRARDSGNYGYTF.

The chain uses TRBV7-6 and TRBJ1-3; 7 nucleotides agree with TRBD1. The V segment lost 5 bases and the J segment 0 bases; nucleotides outside the gene matches: 4. Per the germline V gene, CDR1 is SGHVS and CDR2 is FNYEAQ. The CDR3 has 15 amino acids. CDR3 protein: CASSRTGLSGNTIYF. The CDR3 DNA reads as TGTGCCAGCAGCCGGACAGGCCTCTCTGGAAACACCATATATTTT.

CDR3 DNA: TGCGCCAGCAGTGATCAGGCCAGGTACGAGCAGTACTTC. It yields the protein CASSDQARYEQYF. The chain links TRBV10-2 to TRBJ2-7; D unclear. The CDR3 extends over 13 amino acids. V was shortened by 3 bases and J by 4 bases, with 10 bases between the two germline ends. CDR1 is WSHSY and CDR2 is SAAADI in the germline V gene.

The chain carries TRBV29-1 and TRBJ2-7; D is ambiguous. This CDR3 region has 11 residues. From germline, CDR1 is SQVTM and CDR2 ANQGSEA. Trimming took 4 bases from V and 4 from J, leaving 8 bases between them. CDR3: CSVVSVYEQYF. CDR3 nucleotides: TGCAGCGTTGTCTCCGTTTACGAGCAGTACTTC.

The chain joins TRBV28 to TRBJ1-4, with D perhaps TRBD1 (6 bases). Per the germline V gene, CDR1 is MDHEN and CDR2 is SYDVKM. The CDR3 loop spans 16 amino acids. V was cut by 3 bases and J by 7 bases, with 18 bases left in between. The CDR3 region is CASSFPQQGSGEKLFF. The CDR3 DNA sequence: TGTGCCAGCAGTTTCCCCCAACAGGGTTCAGGTGAAAAACTGTTTTTT.

The V call is TRBV5-1, the J call TRBJ2-7, with TRBD1 matching 10 bases. From germline, CDR1 is SGHRS and CDR2 YFSETQ. The V segment lost 4 bases and the J segment 5 bases; nucleotides outside the gene matches: 6. This CDR3 is 14 amino acids long. The CDR3 DNA follows: TGCGCCAGCAGCATGCGACAGGGGGCCGACGAGCAGTACTTC. Translated, it gives CASSMRQGADEQYF.

J is TRBJ2-7 and V is TRBV27; 7 bases align to TRBD1. This CDR3 spans 15 amino acids. V lost 0 bases and J lost 2; bases outside the gene matches: 4. Germline CDR1 and CDR2: MNHEY and SMNVEV (reference sequence). The CDR3 reads CASSLSQTGTYEQYF. In DNA, the CDR3 is TGTGCCAGCAGTTTATCACAGACAGGGACCTACGAGCAGTACTTC.

The chain combines TRBV9 with TRBJ2-3; TRBD2 aligns across 10 bases. CDR3 length equals 16 residues. Trimming took 0 bases from V and 3 from J; bases not matched to a gene: 4. CDR1 is SGDLS, CDR2 YYNGEE, per germline. CDR3 sequence reads: CASSVGSAGGTDTQYF. For the CDR3, the DNA is TGTGCCAGCAGCGTAGGGTCAGCGGGAGGGACAGATACGCAGTATTTT.

J is TRBJ1-1 and V is TRBV2; D gene unclear. The V and J ends lost 1 base and 7 bases respectively, with 13 bases between them. Germline loops: CDR1 SNHLY, CDR2 FYNNEI. The CDR3 contains 14 residues. In DNA, the CDR3 is TGTGCCAGCAGTGAAGGGAGGGTCCTGGATGAAGCTTTCTTT. Translation gives CASSEGRVLDEAFF.

CDR3 DNA: TGTGCCAGCAGGAATGAAAACAGGGAAGGCTACACCTTC. Amino acid sequence: CASRNENREGYTF. V gene TRBV6-6 combines with J gene TRBJ1-2; TRBD1 is a possible D gene (6 bases). The germline V gene has CDR1 MNHNY and CDR2 SVGAGI (reference sequence). CDR3 size: 13 residues. Trimming shortened V by 6 bases and J by 8 bases, and 16 bases separated the two germline ends.

The rearrangement uses TRBV7-9 and TRBJ2-7, with D unclear. The CDR3 totals 13 residues. Trimming left V 6 bases short and J 1 base short, with 10 bases between. CDR1 and CDR2 (germline): SEHNR, FQNEAQ (reference sequence). CDR3 bases: TGTGCCAGCAGGCACTCCAAGTCCTACGAGCAGTACTTC. Its translation is CASRHSKSYEQYF.

This chain uses TRBV16 with TRBJ1-2, with D unresolved. The CDR3 spans 12 residues. Germline CDR1 is KGHSY and CDR2 is FQNENV. V lost 4 bases and J 0 bases, leaving 3 bases between the germline ends. CDR3 DNA sequence: TGTGCCAGCAGCCTAGCTAACTATGGCTACACCTTC. Protein sequence: CASSLANYGYTF.

The chain recombines TRBV5-4 with TRBJ1-1; 10 bases are shared with TRBD1. Germline V lookup: CDR1 SGHNT, CDR2 YYREEE (reference sequence). There are 15 residues in the CDR3. V shed 2 bases and J 1 base; nucleotides not matched to a gene: 2. The CDR3 sequence: CASSFWTGGNTEAFF. The CDR3 DNA reads as TGTGCCAGCAGCTTTTGGACAGGGGGGAACACTGAAGCTTTCTTT.

The rearrangement joins TRBV5-1 to TRBJ2-5; 7 bases are shared with TRBD2. Germline lookup yields CDR1 SGHRS and CDR2 YFSETQ. The CDR3 is 15 amino acids. Germline trimming cut 2 bases from V and 2 bases from J; bases unmatched to any gene: 6. The CDR3 spells CASSFAGEYQETQYF. The CDR3 DNA follows: TGCGCCAGCAGCTTTGCGGGAGAATATCAAGAGACCCAGTACTTC.

The chain recombines TRBV18 with TRBJ2-7, with TRBD1 as a possible D gene (6 bases). Germline V lookup: CDR1 KGHSH, CDR2 LQKENI. Trimming stripped 4 bases from V and 5 bases from J, with 9 bases between. The CDR3 extends over 12 amino acids. CDR3 nucleotide sequence: TGTGCCAGCTCACTAGGGACAAACGAGCAGTACTTC. Its translation: CASSLGTNEQYF.

The chain is built from TRBV4-1 and TRBJ2-6, with a tentative D call TRBD1 (5 bases). Germline V gives CDR1 MGHRA, CDR2 YSYEKL. The CDR3 runs 20 residues. The germline V and J ends were trimmed by 4 bases and 0 bases, with 22 bases remaining between them. The CDR3 DNA is TGCGCCAGCAGCCCCGAAGAGAGTGGACATGGTGTCTCTGGGGCCAACGTCCTGACTTTC. It is translated as CASSPEESGHGVSGANVLTF.

CDR3 coding DNA: TGCGCCAGCAGCCAAGAGGAGGGCAGGGCTGGAAACACCATATATTTT. It specifies CASSQEEGRAGNTIYF. The rearrangement uses TRBV4-3 and TRBJ1-3; TRBD1 might be the D (5 bases). The CDR3 is made up of 16 amino acids. Germline lookup yields CDR1 LGHNA and CDR2 YSLEER. Trimming shortened V by 0 bases and J by 2 bases, and 11 bases separated the two germline ends.

The rearrangement joins TRBV9 to TRBJ1-2; 8 positions match TRBD1. V was clipped by 0 bases and J by 8 bases; unmatched bases: 6. The CDR3 covers 14 residues. CDR1 is SGDLS, CDR2 YYNGEE, per germline. CDR3 in amino acids: CASSVGTGGGGYTF. CDR3 DNA sequence: TGTGCCAGCAGCGTAGGTACAGGGGGAGGCGGCTACACCTTC.

Comments on this clone: Other DNA sequences of this sample code for an identical CDR3. The J gene is TRBJ1-3, the V gene TRBV6-5; 7 bases are shared with TRBD1. With V trimmed by 5 bases and J by 0 bases, 4 bases remained unmatched. The CDR3 loop spans 15 amino acids. Germline V gene sequence: CDR1 MNHEY, CDR2 SVGAGI. The CDR3 DNA is TGTGCCAGCAGTAGGGGACAGCTCTCTGGAAACACCATATATTTT. Protein: CASSRGQLSGNTIYF.